The 11 T cell receptor beta chains presented below share a single source sample, sequenced in a study of T cells in Graves' hyperthyroidism and ophthalmopathy. Researchers amplified the TCR beta CDR3 regions from RNA transcripts. With the HTBI primer set, the TCR CDR3 went through a first round of RT-PCR. In TCRdb, the multiplex PCR reads were re-called with MiXCR into one record per CDR3 protein. The sample lists approximately 500,000 distinct CDR3 sequences, 46% occurring once. The source material was peripheral blood or thyroid tissue (not recorded which). The receptors were gathered from a young woman with Graves' hyperthyroidism.

This clonotype appeared many times. This CDR3 reads CASSLGPGRSLSPYEQYF. The CDR3 DNA is TGTGCCAGCAGTCTGGGCCCCGGCAGATCATTATCACCCTACGAGCAGTACTTC. V is TRBV12-3 or TRBV12-4 and J is TRBJ2-7; no reliable D call. The V gene lost 5 bases and the J gene lost 2 bases, with 25 bases spanning the gap. This CDR3 is 18 amino acids long.

The chain combines TRBV29-1 with TRBJ2-7; 9 positions agree with TRBD1. The CDR3 is made up of 15 amino acids. CDR1 is SQVTM, CDR2 ANQGSEA, per germline. V dropped 7 bases and J dropped 2; count of bases not matched to a gene: 12. The DNA for the CDR3 is TGCAGCGCCTTAGGAGGGACAGGGAGTCCCTACGAGCAGTACTTC. Translating gives CSALGGTGSPYEQYF.

This chain uses TRBV7-9 with TRBJ2-5; the match to TRBD2 covers 7 bases. Gene TRBJ2-1 matches the end of the DNA better, so the J call may be wrong. The CDR3 contains 12 residues. The germline gives CDR1 SEHNR, CDR2 FQNEAQ (reference sequence). CDR3 sequence reads: CASSLVASGQFF. For the CDR3, the DNA is TGTGCCAGCAGCTTAGTGGCTAGCGGGCAGTTCTTC.

This clonotype was seen a few times. The gene calls are TRBV20-1 and TRBJ1-2, with D possibly being TRBD1 (5 bases). Looked up from germline, CDR1 is DFQATT and CDR2 is SNEGSKA (reference sequence). This CDR3 comprises 12 residues. CDR3 sequence: CSVDQGGYGYTF. CDR3 in DNA: TGCAGCGTAGATCAGGGCGGCTATGGCTACACCTTC.

This clonotype was found many times. The chain is built from TRBV20-1 and TRBJ2-3, with a weak D call TRBD1 (6 bases). There are 12 residues in the CDR3. Germline loops: CDR1 DFQATT, CDR2 SNEGSKA (reference sequence). The V and J ends lost 5 bases and 3 bases respectively, with 9 bases between them. The CDR3 DNA is TGCAGTGCTTTGGACAGTACAGATACGCAGTATTTT. Its protein is CSALDSTDTQYF.

V usage is TRBV29-1 and J usage is TRBJ1-2; D gene unclear. The CDR3 totals 12 residues. V was cut by 8 bases and J by 5 bases, with 15 bases left in between. Germline loops: CDR1 SQVTM, CDR2 ANQGSEA. The CDR3 loop reads CSSLRQEYGYTF. In DNA, the CDR3 is TGCAGCAGTTTAAGGCAGGAGTATGGCTACACCTTC.

V and J are TRBV9 and TRBJ2-7; 7 bases match TRBD2. The CDR3 runs 14 residues. Germline V gives CDR1 SGDLS, CDR2 YYNGEE. V lost 4 bases, J lost 7 bases, and 11 bases stayed unmatched. The CDR3 reads CASSPTAGADEQYF. The CDR3 DNA follows: TGTGCCAGCAGCCCAACCGCGGGAGCGGATGAGCAGTACTTC.

The V gene is TRBV6-5, the J gene TRBJ2-5, with TRBD2 matching 8 bases. In germline, CDR1 is MNHEY, CDR2 SVGAGI. CDR3 size: 15 residues. V lost 6 bases to trimming and J lost 5 bases; unmatched junction nucleotides: 11. CDR3: CASRPNKRERETQYF. CDR3 bases: TGTGCCAGCAGACCGAACAAGCGGGAGAGGGAGACCCAGTACTTC.

This clonotype was recorded at least ten times. V gene TRBV5-1 combines with J gene TRBJ1-1; D gene ambiguous. This CDR3 comprises 14 residues. Germline V gene lookup returns CDR1 SGHRS and CDR2 YFSETQ. Trimming took off 0 bases at V and 2 bases at J, with 8 bases between the two ends. The CDR3 region is CASSLAWSNTEAFF. The CDR3, as DNA: TGCGCCAGCAGCTTGGCGTGGAGTAACACTGAAGCTTTCTTT.

In this sample, this clonotype turned up many times. V usage is TRBV4-3 and J usage is TRBJ2-7; D remains unclear. Per the germline V gene, CDR1 is LGHNA and CDR2 is YSLEER. The V gene lost 1 base and the J gene lost 3 bases, with 7 bases spanning the gap. CDR3 length equals 13 residues. CDR3 protein: CASSQGLFYEQYF. CDR3 DNA sequence: TGCGCCAGCAGCCAAGGACTGTTCTACGAGCAGTACTTC.

To note about this clonotype: A much larger clone sits a single nucleotide away, making a read error possible. This chain links TRBV12-3 or TRBV12-4 with TRBJ2-7; TRBD1 matches at 11 bases. This CDR3 has 16 amino acids. The CDR3: CASSLFPDRGLYEQCF. The CDR3 DNA reads as TGTGCCAGCAGTTTGTTCCCGGACAGGGGGCTCTACGAGCAGTGCTTC.